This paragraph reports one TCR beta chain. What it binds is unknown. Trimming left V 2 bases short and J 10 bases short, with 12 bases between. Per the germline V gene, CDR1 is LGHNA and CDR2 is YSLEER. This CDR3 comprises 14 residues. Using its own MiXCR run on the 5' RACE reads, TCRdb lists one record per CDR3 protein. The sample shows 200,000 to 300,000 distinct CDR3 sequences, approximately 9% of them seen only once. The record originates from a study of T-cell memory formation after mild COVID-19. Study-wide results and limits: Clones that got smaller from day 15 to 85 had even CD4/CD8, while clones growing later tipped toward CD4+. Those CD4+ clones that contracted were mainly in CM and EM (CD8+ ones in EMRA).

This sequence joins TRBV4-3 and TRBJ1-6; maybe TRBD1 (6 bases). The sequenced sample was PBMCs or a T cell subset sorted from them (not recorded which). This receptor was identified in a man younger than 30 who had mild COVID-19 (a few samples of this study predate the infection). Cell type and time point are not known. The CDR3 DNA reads TGCGCCAGCAGCCAACATAGGGGGGAATCACCCCTCCACTTT. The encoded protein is CASSQHRGESPLHF.